This T cell receptor (beta chain) was recorded in a study of CD4 T cells in relation to SARS-CoV-2 and coronaviruses. As to this clone: Its antigen is still unknown.

Produced via immunoSEQ multiplex PCR; TCRdb's table is partial and in-frame only. The sample shows about 22,000 clones, about 73% of them seen only once. General study findings and limits: Monoreactive clones expanded significantly more to SARS-CoV-2 than crossreactive clones did.

The germline V gene has CDR1 SGHRS and CDR2 YFSETQ. V dropped 4 bases and J dropped 5 bases, with 15 bases sitting between them. This CDR3 spans 15 amino acids. Unexposed donor CD4+ T cells date from about 2011-2018, before the COVID-19 pandemic. After less than 11 days of culture, CD4+ T cells were isolated. The TCR originated in a human donor in good health. The chain carries TRBV5-1 and TRBJ2-2, with D perhaps matching TRBD1 (6 bases). Sequencing was done on a sample of CD4+ T cells from PBMCs, cultured in vitro. This CDR3 reads CASSTQGAKTGELFF. Written as DNA, the CDR3 is TGCGCCAGCAGCACACAGGGCGCCAAGACCGGGGAGCTGTTTTTT.